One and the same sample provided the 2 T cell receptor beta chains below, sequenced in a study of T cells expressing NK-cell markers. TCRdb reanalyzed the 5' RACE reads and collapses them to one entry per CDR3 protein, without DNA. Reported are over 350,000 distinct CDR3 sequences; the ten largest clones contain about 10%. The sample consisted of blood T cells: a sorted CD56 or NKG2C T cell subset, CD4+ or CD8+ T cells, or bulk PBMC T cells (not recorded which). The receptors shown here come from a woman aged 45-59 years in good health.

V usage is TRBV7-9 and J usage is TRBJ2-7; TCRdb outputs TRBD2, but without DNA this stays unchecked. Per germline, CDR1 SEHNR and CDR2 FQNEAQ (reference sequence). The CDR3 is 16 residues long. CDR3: CASREKSDSLGYEQYF.

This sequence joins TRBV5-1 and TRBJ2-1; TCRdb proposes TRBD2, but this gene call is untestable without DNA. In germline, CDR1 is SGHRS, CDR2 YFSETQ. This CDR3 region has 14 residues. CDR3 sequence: CASSLGLAFNEQFF.